The entry below describes one TCR beta chain. The sample comes from a study of radiotherapy plus CTLA-4 blockade in lung cancer. Here immunoSEQ multiplex PCR was the method, and the copy in TCRdb shows in-frame clones only, minus some. This sample has about 120,000 clones, with approximately 90% found just once. The germline gives CDR1 LGHNA, CDR2 YNFKEQ. This CDR3 comprises 16 residues. V gave up 0 bases and J gave up 2 bases, with 10 bases separating them. The source is a human donor with non-small cell lung cancer that progressed on radiotherapy plus ipilimumab. This chain connects TRBV4-2 to TRBJ2-2, with D unclear. The source was peripheral blood, collected from a patient treated with radiotherapy plus ipilimumab. The CDR3 DNA sequence: TGTGCCAGCAGCCAAGATCGGATAGGAAACACCGGGGAGCTGTTTTTT. This sequence encodes CASSQDRIGNTGELFF.